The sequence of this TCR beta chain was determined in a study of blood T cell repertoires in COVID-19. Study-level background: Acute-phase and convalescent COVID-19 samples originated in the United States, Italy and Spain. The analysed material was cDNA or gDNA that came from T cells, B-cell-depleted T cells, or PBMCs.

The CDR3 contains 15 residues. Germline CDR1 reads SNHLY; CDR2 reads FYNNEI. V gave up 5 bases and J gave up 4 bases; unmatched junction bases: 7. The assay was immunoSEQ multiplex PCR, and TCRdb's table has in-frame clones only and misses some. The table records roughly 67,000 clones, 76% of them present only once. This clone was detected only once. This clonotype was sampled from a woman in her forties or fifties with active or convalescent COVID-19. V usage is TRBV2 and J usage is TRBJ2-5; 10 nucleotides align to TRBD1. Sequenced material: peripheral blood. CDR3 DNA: TGTGCCAGCAGTAAGGACAGGGGGAGGGGAGAGACCCAGTACTTC. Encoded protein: CASSKDRGRGETQYF. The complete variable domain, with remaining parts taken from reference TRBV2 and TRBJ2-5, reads EPEVTQTPSHQVTQMGQEVILRCVPISNHLYFYWYRQILGQKVEFLVSFYNNEISEKSEIFDDQFSVERPDGSNFTLKIRSTKLEDSAMYFCASSKDRGRGETQYFGPGTRLLVL.